Listed below are T cell receptor beta chains from one sample, sequenced in a study of OX40 agonist ivuxolimab in advanced cancers. Only in-frame clones appear in the TCRdb table, and some are missing; sequencing was by immunoSEQ multiplex PCR. The table lists roughly 82,000 clones, less than 85% of them singletons, with 0.75% to 0.85% in the top ten. The sample was CD4+ or CD8+ T cells sorted from blood, taken in a trial of the OX40 agonist ivuxolimab. These receptors originate from an adult with an advanced solid tumor such as melanoma, head and neck, liver or kidney cancer. Each CDR3 is given with its conserved first and last residue. A D gene is named only where the DNA matches it firmly. Size is stated for part of the rows, as once, few or many counts, or as a class when the clone is expanded.

NA	TRBD1	TRBJ2-1	TRBV11-2	TGTGCCAGCAAAGGACAGGGGAGCCCTGAGCAGTTCTTC	CASKGQGSPEQFF
NA	TRBD1	TRBJ2-7	TRBV7-9	TGTGCCAGCAGCGGGACAGGCGCCTACGAGCAGTACTTC	CASSGTGAYEQYF
NA	TRBD1	TRBJ2-7	TRBV7-2	TGTGCCAGCAGCGGGACAGGGGCGATCTCCTACGAGCAGTACTTC	CASSGTGAISYEQYF
few	NA	TRBJ2-5	TRBV18	TGTGCCAGCTCACCACCGACAGTGGAGACCCAGTACTTC	CASSPPTVETQYF
NA	TRBD2	TRBJ2-7	TRBV29-1	TGCAGCGTGCGAACTAGCGGGGGGGCTCACGAGCAGTACTTC	CSVRTSGGAHEQYF
NA	NA	TRBJ2-7	TRBV7-2	TGTGCCAGCAGCTTAGACACGGGCTCCTACGAGCAGTACTTC	CASSLDTGSYEQYF
NA	TRBD2	TRBJ2-3	TRBV7-2	TGTGCCAGCAGGGGTAGCGGGGGGGCCTTGTCAGATACGCAGTATTTT	CASRGSGGALSDTQYF
once	NA	TRBJ1-1	TRBV7-2	TGTGCCAGCAGTCCACTGGAACTTTTGAACACTGAAGCTTTCTTT	CASSPLELLNTEAFF
NA	TRBD1	TRBJ2-7	TRBV10-3	TGTGCCATCAGTGAGTCCCAGGACAGGGGACTAAGCTCCTACGAGCAGTACTTC	CAISESQDRGLSSYEQYF
once	NA	TRBJ1-5	TRBV19	TGTGCCAGTAGTATGGGCAGCCCCTGGGGCAATCAGCCCCAGCATTTT	CASSMGSPWGNQPQHF
NA	NA	TRBJ2-4	TRBV2	TGTGCCAGCAGTGAAGCGATAGGGACTGGCATTCAGTACTTC	CASSEAIGTGIQYF
NA	NA	TRBJ1-5	TRBV9	TGTGCCAGCAGCCCTCACCATGACAGCAATCAGCCCCAGCATTTT	CASSPHHDSNQPQHF
NA	NA	TRBJ2-5	TRBV7-3	TGTGCCAGCAGCCCAGGGCCGGACCAAGAGACCCAGTACTTC	CASSPGPDQETQYF
NA	NA	TRBJ1-6	TRBV6-5	TGTGCCAGCAGTTACGACCTTCAGAATAATTCACCCCTCCACTTT	CASSYDLQNNSPLHF
few	NA	TRBJ1-2	TRBV13	TGTGCCAGCAGCTTAGGGAGAGGGACGTATGGCTACACCTTC	CASSLGRGTYGYTF
NA	TRBD1	TRBJ1-2	TRBV6-6	TGTGCCAGCACGACGGGACAGATCTATGGCTACACCTTC	CASTTGQIYGYTF
NA	TRBD2	TRBJ2-5	TRBV7-9	TGTGCCAGCAGCAGGGGACTAGCGGGGGACTTCCAAGAGACCCAGTACTTC	CASSRGLAGDFQETQYF
NA	NA	TRBJ2-3	TRBV27	TGTGCCAGCAGTTTGGGAGACACAGATACGCAGTATTTT	CASSLGDTDTQYF
few	TRBD2	TRBJ2-2	TRBV7-3	TGTGCCAGCAGCTTCTCGGGACTAGCGGGGGGCTTGAACACCGGGGAGCTGTTTTTT	CASSFSGLAGGLNTGELFF
once	NA	TRBJ2-3	TRBV5-1	TGCGCCAGCAGTTCTGCGCTAGGGGGCACAGATACGCAGTATTTT	CASSSALGGTDTQYF
once	TRBD1	TRBJ2-7	TRBV15	TGTGCCACCAGCAGAGTACCGGGACAGGGGAGCTCCTACGAGCAGTACTTC	CATSRVPGQGSSYEQYF
NA	NA	TRBJ1-5	TRBV27	TGTGCCAGCAGTTTAAACTTTAATCAGCCCCAGCATTTT	CASSLNFNQPQHF
few	NA	TRBJ1-5	TRBV18	TGTGCCAGCTCTACGGACACGGGAGGATTTCAGCCCCAGCATTTT	CASSTDTGGFQPQHF
NA	NA	TRBJ2-7	TRBV6-5	TGTGCCAGCAGCCGGGACTTTGCCTACGAGCAGTACTTC	CASSRDFAYEQYF
NA	NA	TRBJ2-3	TRBV11-1	TGTGCCAGCAGTACCTTAGCGAGGGGTACAGATACGCAGTATTTT	CASSTLARGTDTQYF
NA	TRBD1	TRBJ2-2	TRBV12-5	TGTGCTAGTGGTTTCCCGGGACAGGGGACTCCTAGGCTGTTTTTT	CASGFPGQGTPRLFF
NA	NA	TRBJ2-2	TRBV4-2	TGTGCCAGCAGCCAAGAGCCAGTCACCGGGGAGCTGTTTTTT	CASSQEPVTGELFF
NA	NA	TRBJ2-2	TRBV6-6	TGTGCCGACTCCGAGGGGGTCACCGGGGAGCTGTTTTTT	CADSEGVTGELFF
NA	NA	TRBJ2-2	TRBV4-1	TGCGCCAGCAGCCAAGAATGGCAGATCACCGGGGAGCTGTTTTTT	CASSQEWQITGELFF
NA	TRBD2	TRBJ2-3	TRBV11-2	TGTGCCAGCAGCGGGGGGGGAGCAGATACGCAGTATTTT	CASSGGGADTQYF
once	NA	TRBJ2-5	TRBV7-2	TGTGCCAGCAGCTTAACCCCAGGGCAAGAGACCCAGTACTTC	CASSLTPGQETQYF
NA	NA	TRBJ1-2	TRBV28	TGTGCCAGCAGTTCTCTTGATAGCGGAGGCTACACCTTC	CASSSLDSGGYTF
NA	NA	TRBJ1-3	TRBV7-2	TGTGCCAGCAGCTTAGGTTTGAACACCATATATTTT	CASSLGLNTIYF
NA	NA	TRBJ1-6	TRBV5-4	TGTGCCACCAAGATTGATAGGAGCTCCTATAATTCACCCCTCCACTTT	CATKIDRSSYNSPLHF